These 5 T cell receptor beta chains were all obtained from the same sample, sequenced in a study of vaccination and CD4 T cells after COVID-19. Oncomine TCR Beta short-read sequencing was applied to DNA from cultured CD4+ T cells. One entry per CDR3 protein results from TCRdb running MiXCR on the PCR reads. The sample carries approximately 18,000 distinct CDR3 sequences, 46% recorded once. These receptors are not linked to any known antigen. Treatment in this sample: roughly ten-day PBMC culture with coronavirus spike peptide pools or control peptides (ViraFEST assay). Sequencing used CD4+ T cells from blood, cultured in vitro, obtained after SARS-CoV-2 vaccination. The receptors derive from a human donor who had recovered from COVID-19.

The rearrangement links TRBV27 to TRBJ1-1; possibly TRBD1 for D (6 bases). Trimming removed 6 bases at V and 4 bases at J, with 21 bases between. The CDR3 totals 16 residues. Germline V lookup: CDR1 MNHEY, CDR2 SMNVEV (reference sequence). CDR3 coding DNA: TGTGCCAGCAGGCAAACCCAACAGGGATCGGGCACTGAAGCTTTCTTT. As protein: CASRQTQQGSGTEAFF.

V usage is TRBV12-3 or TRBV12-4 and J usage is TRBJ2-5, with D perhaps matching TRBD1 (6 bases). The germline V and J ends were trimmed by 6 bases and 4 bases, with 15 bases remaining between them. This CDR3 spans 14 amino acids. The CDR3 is CASSRRTAGETQYF. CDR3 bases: TGTGCCAGCAGCCGACGGACAGCTGGAGAGACCCAGTACTTC.

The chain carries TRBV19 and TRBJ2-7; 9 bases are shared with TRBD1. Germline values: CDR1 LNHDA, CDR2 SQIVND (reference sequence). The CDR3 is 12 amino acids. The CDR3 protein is CAAGTGPYEQYF. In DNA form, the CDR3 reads TGTGCAGCCGGGACAGGGCCCTACGAGCAGTACTTC.

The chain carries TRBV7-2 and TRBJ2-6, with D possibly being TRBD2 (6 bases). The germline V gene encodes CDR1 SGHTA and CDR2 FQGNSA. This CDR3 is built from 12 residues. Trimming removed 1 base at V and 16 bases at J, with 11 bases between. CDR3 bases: TGTGCCAGCAGCTTAGTTTGGGCGGGACTGACTTTC. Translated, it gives CASSLVWAGLTF.

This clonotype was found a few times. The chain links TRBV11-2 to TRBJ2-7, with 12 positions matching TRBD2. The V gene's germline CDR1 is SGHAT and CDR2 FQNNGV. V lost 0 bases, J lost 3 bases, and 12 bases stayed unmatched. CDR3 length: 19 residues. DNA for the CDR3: TGTGCCAGCAGCTTAGATCGACGGGGACTAGCGGGTACACGCTACGAGCAGTACTTC. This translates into CASSLDRRGLAGTRYEQYF.